These 5 T cell receptor beta chains were sequenced from one sample in a study of cytomegalovirus exposure and HLA in healthy donors. TCRdb's table, derived via immunoSEQ multiplex PCR, lists solely in-frame clones and lacks some. The top ten hold less than 1.5% of the sample, which has tens of thousands of clones, roughly 92% seen once. The source material was PBMCs. These TCRs come from a woman in her twenties or thirties in good health and CMV-seropositive.

The chain uses TRBV5-4 and TRBJ2-3; 11 nucleotides align to TRBD2. The J segment lost 1 base and the V segment lost 4 bases, leaving 5 bases of the junction unmatched. The length of the CDR3 is 16 residues. Germline V gene lookup returns CDR1 SGHNT and CDR2 YYREEE (reference sequence). Here the CDR3 reads CASSPGLAAGTDTQYF. CDR3 bases: TGTGCCAGCAGCCCGGGACTAGCGGCAGGCACAGATACGCAGTATTTT.

J is TRBJ1-5 and V is TRBV28; 7 bases line up with TRBD1. The CDR3 length is 15 residues. Germline V lookup: CDR1 MDHEN, CDR2 SYDVKM. Trimming cost V 6 bases and J 5 bases; bases outside gene matches: 10. DNA of the CDR3: TGTGCCAGCAGCCCCCCGGGACAGCCCTATCAGCCCCAGCATTTT. It encodes CASSPPGQPYQPQHF.

The V and J genes are TRBV4-3 and TRBJ1-4; the D is unclear. Germline CDR1 is LGHNA and CDR2 is YSLEER. The ends were cut back, 0 bases at V and 0 bases at J, with 11 bases in the middle. The CDR3 is 17 amino acids. The CDR3 here is CASSQEWSIATNEKLFF. The CDR3 nucleotides are TGCGCCAGCAGCCAAGAATGGTCGATAGCAACTAATGAAAAACTGTTTTTT.

The chain carries TRBV28 and TRBJ2-5; tentatively, D is TRBD1 (5 bases). The CDR3 runs 17 residues. Per the germline V gene, CDR1 is MDHEN and CDR2 is SYDVKM. V was clipped by 1 base and J by 0 bases, with 15 bases between them. For the CDR3, the DNA is TGTGCCAGCAGTTTATCCCCCCAGGACATTTACCAAGAGACCCAGTACTTC. It codes for CASSLSPQDIYQETQYF.

The V call is TRBV28, the J call TRBJ1-2; 10 positions match TRBD1. V lost 2 bases and J lost 6; bases outside the gene matches: 12. In germline, CDR1 is MDHEN, CDR2 SYDVKM. The CDR3 has 17 residues. The CDR3 region is CASSLVGDRQGANGYTF. CDR3 DNA: TGTGCCAGCAGTTTAGTGGGGGACCGACAGGGGGCGAATGGCTACACCTTC.